This T cell receptor (beta chain) is from a study of blood T cell repertoires in COVID-19. Trimming removed 4 bases from V and 1 base from J, with 16 bases in between. The CDR3 extends over 16 amino acids. Germline loops: CDR1 MNHNY, CDR2 SVGAGI (reference sequence). Authors' methods: Amplification of reference gene primers provided the estimated nucleated cell counts. TCRdb's copy holds only in-frame clones and misses some; the assay was immunoSEQ multiplex PCR. V and J calls and clone size come straight from that table; D and trimming were deduced from the DNA. The profile shows approximately 52,000 clones, 80% to 95% of them singletons.

The sample taken for sequencing was peripheral blood. The receptor was isolated from a man over 45 with acute or convalescent COVID-19. The chain carries TRBV6-6 and TRBJ1-1; the D gene is possibly TRBD1 (5 bases). The CDR3 protein is CASSSSAVRANTEAFF. The CDR3 coding sequence is TGTGCCAGCAGTTCGAGCGCCGTCAGGGCGAACACTGAAGCTTTCTTT.